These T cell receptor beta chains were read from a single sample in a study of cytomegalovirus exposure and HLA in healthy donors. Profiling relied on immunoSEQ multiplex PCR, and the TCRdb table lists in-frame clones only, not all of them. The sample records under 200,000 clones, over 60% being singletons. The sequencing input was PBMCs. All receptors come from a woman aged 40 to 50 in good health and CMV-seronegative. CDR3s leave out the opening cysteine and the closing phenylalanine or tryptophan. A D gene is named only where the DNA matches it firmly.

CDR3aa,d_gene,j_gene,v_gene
ASSPSDRGRTEAF,TRBD1,TRBJ1-1,TRBV28
ACSRGGGPEAF,.,TRBJ1-1,TRBV19
ASRNRGGEQY,TRBD1,TRBJ2-7,TRBV2
ASRSGGINIQY,TRBD1,TRBJ2-4,TRBV2
ASSSRLVETQY,.,TRBJ2-5,TRBV5-4
ASSLSSVETQY,.,TRBJ2-5,TRBV28
ASSLASSSYNEQF,.,TRBJ2-1,TRBV7-2
AAHKQNIMNTEAF,.,TRBJ1-1,TRBV6-5
ASSFEGAGTEAF,.,TRBJ1-1,TRBV5-4
ASSLGASPTNEQF,.,TRBJ2-1,TRBV7-9
ASSQDDRRVNTEAF,.,TRBJ1-1,TRBV4-1
ATSPGGTHYGYT,.,TRBJ1-2,TRBV6-1
ASSVFGAGGNNEQF,TRBD2,TRBJ2-1,TRBV5-1
ATSRDLAGVRDTEAF,.,TRBJ1-1,TRBV15
ASSWTGQQETQY,TRBD1,TRBJ2-5,TRBV11-2
ASSLGGRGETQY,.,TRBJ2-5,TRBV5-4
ASSLAYSGGIEQY,TRBD2,TRBJ2-7,TRBV11-2
ASSLDLDGYT,.,TRBJ1-2,TRBV5-1
ASSDRRRETQY,.,TRBJ2-5,TRBV11-1
ASSRASTESYEQY,.,TRBJ2-7,TRBV7-2
ASSSTLTAPNNQPQH,.,TRBJ1-5,TRBV5-6
ATKTDPMNTEAF,.,TRBJ1-1,TRBV5-1
ASSSRPGRYSNQPQH,.,TRBJ1-5,TRBV5-6
ASSLKGDTEAF,.,TRBJ1-1,TRBV13
ASSVDTGSNEKLF,.,TRBJ1-4,TRBV9
SVELGTSIDTQY,TRBD2,TRBJ2-3,TRBV29-1
ASSLALGYGSTGELF,.,TRBJ2-2,TRBV7-9
ASTTGGPPGNTIY,TRBD1,TRBJ1-3,TRBV6-1